The 2 T cell receptor beta chains reported below all come from one sample, sequenced in a study of monozygotic twins with inflammatory bowel disease (dated by TCRdb to about 2019). The method was 5' RACE. TCRdb lists the instrument as Illumina HiSeq 2500. The reads underwent TCRdb reprocessing, giving one record for each CDR3 protein sequence and no DNA. The data table for this sample lists 300,000 to 350,000 distinct CDR3 sequences. The ten most abundant clones make up 2% to 2.5% of the sample. The sample comprised blood. All receptors come from a human donor with ulcerative colitis or Crohn's disease, or a healthy co-twin of an affected twin (not recorded which).

The V gene is TRBV20-1, the J gene TRBJ2-4; there is no DNA to check the TCRdb D call of TRBD2. The CDR3 spans 15 residues. Germline CDR1 DFQATT, CDR2 SNEGSKA (reference sequence). The CDR3 here is CSAPHPRELEDIQYF.

CDR3 region: CASTLAGGDIQYF. The chain employs TRBV12-3 or TRBV12-4 and TRBJ2-4; TCRdb picks TRBD2, but there is no DNA to check that call. CDR3 length: 13 residues.